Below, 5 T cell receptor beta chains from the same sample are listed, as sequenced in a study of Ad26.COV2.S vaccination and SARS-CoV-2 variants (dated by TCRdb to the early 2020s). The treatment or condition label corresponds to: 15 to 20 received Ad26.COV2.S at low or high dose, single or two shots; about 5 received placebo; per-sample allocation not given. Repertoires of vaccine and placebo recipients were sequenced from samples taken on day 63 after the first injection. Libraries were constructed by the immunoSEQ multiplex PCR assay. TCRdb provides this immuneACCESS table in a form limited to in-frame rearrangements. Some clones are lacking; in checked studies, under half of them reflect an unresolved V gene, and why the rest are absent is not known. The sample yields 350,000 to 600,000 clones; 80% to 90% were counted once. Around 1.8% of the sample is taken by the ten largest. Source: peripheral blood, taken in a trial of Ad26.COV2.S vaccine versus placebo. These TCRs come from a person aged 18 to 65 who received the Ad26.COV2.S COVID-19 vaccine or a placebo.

Written as DNA, the CDR3 is TGTGCCAGCAGTCCCAGGGTTAACTATGGCTACACCTTC. This codes for CASSPRVNYGYTF. The gene calls are TRBV6-2 or TRBV6-3 and TRBJ1-2; the D gene is possibly TRBD1 (5 bases). CDR3 length: 13 residues. CDR1 is MNHEY and CDR2 is SVGEGT in the germline V gene. Trimming removed 5 bases from V and 1 base from J, with 8 bases in between.

The CDR3 region is CASSPRGSSYNEQFF. The CDR3 DNA is TGTGCCAGCAGCCCACGGGGGAGCTCCTACAATGAGCAGTTCTTC. The chain uses TRBV11-3 and TRBJ2-1, with D maybe TRBD2 (6 bases). The V and J ends lost 5 bases and 0 bases respectively, with 11 bases between them. The germline CDR1 and CDR2 sequences are SGHNT and YENEEA. CDR3 length equals 15 residues. Variable domain in full (rest from reference TRBV11-3 and TRBJ2-1): EAGVVQSPRYKIIEKKQPVAFWCNPISGHNTLYWYLQNLGQGPELLIRYENEEAVDDSQLPKDRFSAERLKGVDSTLKIQPAELGDSAVYLCASSPRGSSYNEQFFGPGTRLTVL.

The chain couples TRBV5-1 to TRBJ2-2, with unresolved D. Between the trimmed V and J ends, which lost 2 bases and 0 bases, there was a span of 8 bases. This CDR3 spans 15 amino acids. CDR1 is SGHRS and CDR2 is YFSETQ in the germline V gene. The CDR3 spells CASSFSPSNTGELFF. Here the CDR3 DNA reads TGCGCCAGCAGCTTTTCCCCATCGAACACCGGGGAGCTGTTTTTT.

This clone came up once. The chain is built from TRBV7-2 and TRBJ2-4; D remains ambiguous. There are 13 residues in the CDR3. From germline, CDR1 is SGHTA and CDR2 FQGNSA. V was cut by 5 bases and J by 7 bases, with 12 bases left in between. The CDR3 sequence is CASSGRAGNIQYF. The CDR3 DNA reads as TGTGCCAGCAGCGGACGGGCTGGGAACATTCAGTACTTC.

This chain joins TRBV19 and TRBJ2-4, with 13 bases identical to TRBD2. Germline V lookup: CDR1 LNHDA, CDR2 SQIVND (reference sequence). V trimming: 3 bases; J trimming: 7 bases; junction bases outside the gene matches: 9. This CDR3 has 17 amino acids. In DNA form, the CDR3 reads TGTGCCAGTAGTATGTGGACTAGCGGGAGTCCGTCGAACATTCAGTACTTC. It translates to CASSMWTSGSPSNIQYF.